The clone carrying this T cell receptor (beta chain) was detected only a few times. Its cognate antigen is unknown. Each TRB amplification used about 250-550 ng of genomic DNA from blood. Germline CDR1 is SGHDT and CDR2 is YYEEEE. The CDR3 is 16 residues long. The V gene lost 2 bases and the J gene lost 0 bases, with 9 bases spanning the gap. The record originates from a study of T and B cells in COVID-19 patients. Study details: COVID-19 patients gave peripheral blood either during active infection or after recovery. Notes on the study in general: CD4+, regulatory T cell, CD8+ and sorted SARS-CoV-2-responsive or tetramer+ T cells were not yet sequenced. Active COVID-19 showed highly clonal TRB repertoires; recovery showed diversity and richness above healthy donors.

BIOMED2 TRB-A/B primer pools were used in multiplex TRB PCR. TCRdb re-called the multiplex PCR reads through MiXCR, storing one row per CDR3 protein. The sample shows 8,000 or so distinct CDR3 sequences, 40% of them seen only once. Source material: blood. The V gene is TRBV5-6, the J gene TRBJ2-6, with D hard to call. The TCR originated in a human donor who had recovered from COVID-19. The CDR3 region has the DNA TGTGCCAGCAGCTTATATACAAACTCTGGGGCCAACGTCCTGACTTTC. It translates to CASSLYTNSGANVLTF.